These T cell receptor beta chains were read from a single sample in a study of cytomegalovirus exposure and HLA in healthy donors. Libraries were prepared by immunoSEQ multiplex PCR; TCRdb keeps only in-frame clonotypes and omits some of them. The table includes 100,000 to 150,000 clones, around 86% detected once. Material for sequencing was PBMCs. Source of these receptors: a woman aged 18 to 35 in good health and CMV-seronegative. Each CDR3 is given with its conserved first and last residue. The D gene is left open where the match is weak. Not every row has a clone size; where given, it reads once, few, many or a size class.

V: TRBV5-1; D: TRBD1; size: -; J: TRBJ2-1; CDR3: CASNPGGSYNEQFF; DNA: TGCGCCAGCAACCCAGGGGGCTCCTACAATGAGCAGTTCTTC
V: TRBV19; D: -; size: few; J: TRBJ1-5; CDR3: CASSTGDPDQPQHF; DNA: TGTGCCAGTAGTACGGGGGATCCTGATCAGCCCCAGCATTTT
V: TRBV9; D: -; size: -; J: TRBJ2-2; CDR3: CASSVVGVAGELFF; DNA: TGTGCCAGCAGCGTAGTCGGGGTCGCCGGGGAGCTGTTTTTT
V: TRBV14; D: -; size: -; J: TRBJ2-3; CDR3: CASSAGRTDTQYF; DNA: TGTGCCAGCAGCGCGGGTAGAACAGATACGCAGTATTTT
V: TRBV6-5; D: TRBD1; size: -; J: TRBJ1-1; CDR3: CASSPGTGHETFF; DNA: TGTGCCAGCAGTCCGGGGACAGGGCATGAAACTTTCTTT
V: TRBV2; D: -; size: -; J: TRBJ2-5; CDR3: CASSGVYQETQYF; DNA: TGTGCCAGCTCGGGGGTCTACCAAGAGACCCAGTACTTC
V: TRBV4-1; D: TRBD2; size: -; J: TRBJ2-3; CDR3: CASSLQPGGVTDTQYF; DNA: TGCGCCAGCAGCCTCCAACCGGGAGGGGTTACGGATACGCAGTATTTT
V: TRBV27; D: TRBD1; size: -; J: TRBJ1-2; CDR3: CASRTGYRGRGHGYTF; DNA: TGTGCCAGCAGGACAGGGTACAGGGGGCGCGGTCATGGCTACACCTTC
V: TRBV27; D: TRBD1; size: -; J: TRBJ2-3; CDR3: CASSLTTGGADTQYF; DNA: TGTGCCAGCAGTTTAACAACAGGGGGCGCGGATACGCAGTATTTT
V: TRBV7-8; D: -; size: -; J: TRBJ2-1; CDR3: CASSLDRLMGLGRVDEQFF; DNA: TGTGCCAGCAGCTTAGATAGGTTAATGGGACTGGGTAGAGTGGATGAGCAGTTCTTC
V: TRBV19; D: -; size: -; J: TRBJ1-1; CDR3: CASSWGDGGTEAFF; DNA: TGTGCCAGTTCCTGGGGCGACGGGGGCACTGAAGCTTTCTTT
V: TRBV7-9; D: -; size: -; J: TRBJ1-2; CDR3: CASSSGSLYGYTF; DNA: TGTGCCAGCAGCTCCGGGAGCCTCTATGGCTACACCTTC
V: TRBV7-9; D: -; size: -; J: TRBJ1-2; CDR3: CASSFGGRGGYTF; DNA: TGTGCCAGCAGCTTCGGGGGTCGGGGAGGCTACACCTTC
V: TRBV12-5; D: TRBD2; size: -; J: TRBJ2-4; CDR3: CASGLVNIGGRGKNIQYF; DNA: TGTGCTAGTGGTTTGGTCAATATCGGAGGGAGGGGCAAAAACATTCAGTACTTC
V: TRBV28; D: -; size: -; J: TRBJ1-1; CDR3: CASSLYRMNTEAFF; DNA: TGTGCCAGCAGTTTATACAGGATGAACACTGAAGCTTTCTTT
V: TRBV30; D: -; size: -; J: TRBJ1-2; CDR3: CAWKAHYGYTF; DNA: TGTGCCTGGAAAGCGCACTATGGCTACACCTTC
V: TRBV28; D: TRBD1; size: once; J: TRBJ2-7; CDR3: CASSPPGTVTYEQYF; DNA: TGTGCCAGCAGTCCCCCCGGGACAGTTACCTACGAGCAGTACTTC
V: TRBV5-1; D: TRBD2; size: -; J: TRBJ2-3; CDR3: CASTGRESADTQYF; DNA: TGCGCCAGCACTGGGAGGGAATCCGCAGATACGCAGTATTTT
V: TRBV6-6; D: -; size: -; J: TRBJ2-3; CDR3: CASHSIAASTDTQYF; DNA: TGTGCCAGCCACTCCATAGCGGCTAGCACAGATACGCAGTATTTT
V: TRBV7-9; D: -; size: -; J: TRBJ2-7; CDR3: CASSTDNGGSYEQYF; DNA: TGTGCCAGCAGCACCGACAACGGTGGGTCTTACGAGCAGTACTTC
V: TRBV6-6; D: -; size: -; J: TRBJ2-3; CDR3: CASSYQAGTDTQYF; DNA: TGTGCCAGCAGTTACCAGGCGGGAACAGATACGCAGTATTTT
V: TRBV18; D: -; size: once; J: TRBJ1-1; CDR3: CASSLVGGLNTEAFF; DNA: TGTGCCAGCTCACTGGTAGGAGGTCTGAACACTGAAGCTTTCTTT
V: TRBV5-1; D: -; size: -; J: TRBJ2-7; CDR3: CASNWGENYEQYF; DNA: TGCGCCAGCAATTGGGGAGAGAACTACGAGCAGTACTTC
V: TRBV19; D: -; size: -; J: TRBJ2-1; CDR3: CASSMRAYNEQFF; DNA: TGTGCCAGTAGTATGAGGGCCTACAATGAGCAGTTCTTC
V: TRBV6-5; D: TRBD1; size: -; J: TRBJ2-7; CDR3: CASSWTGGSYEQYF; DNA: TGTGCCAGCAGCTGGACAGGGGGCTCCTACGAGCAGTACTTC
V: TRBV7-9; D: -; size: -; J: TRBJ2-1; CDR3: CASSRSPGATAGSYNEQFF; DNA: TGTGCCAGCAGCCGATCCCCCGGGGCGACTGCGGGATCCTACAATGAGCAGTTCTTC
V: TRBV29-1; D: TRBD1; size: -; J: TRBJ2-1; CDR3: CSVVDGQVYNEQFF; DNA: TGCAGCGTTGTAGATGGACAGGTGTACAATGAGCAGTTCTTC
V: TRBV7-6; D: TRBD1; size: -; J: TRBJ2-7; CDR3: CASSTGQGLILSYEQYF; DNA: TGTGCCAGCAGCACGGGACAGGGATTAATTCTCTCCTACGAGCAGTACTTC
V: TRBV7-2; D: TRBD2; size: -; J: TRBJ2-1; CDR3: CASSPFGGSVNNEQFF; DNA: TGTGCCAGCAGCCCTTTCGGCGGGAGTGTCAACAATGAGCAGTTCTTC
V: TRBV7-9; D: TRBD1; size: -; J: TRBJ2-7; CDR3: CASSPKGTGGAEQYF; DNA: TGTGCCAGCAGTCCTAAGGGGACAGGGGGTGCCGAGCAGTACTTC
V: TRBV25-1; D: TRBD2; size: -; J: TRBJ2-7; CDR3: CASTPPSGLAGGEQYF; DNA: TGTGCCAGCACCCCCCCCTCGGGGCTAGCGGGAGGCGAGCAGTACTTC